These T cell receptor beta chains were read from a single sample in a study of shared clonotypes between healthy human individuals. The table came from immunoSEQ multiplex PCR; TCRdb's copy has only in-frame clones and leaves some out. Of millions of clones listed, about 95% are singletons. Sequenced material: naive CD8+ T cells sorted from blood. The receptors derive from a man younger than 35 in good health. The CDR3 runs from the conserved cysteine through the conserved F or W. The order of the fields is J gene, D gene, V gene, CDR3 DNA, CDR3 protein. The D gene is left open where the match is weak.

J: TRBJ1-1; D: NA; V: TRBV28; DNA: TGTGCCAGCAGTTTGGGGGATTTCACTGAAGCTTTCTTT; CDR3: CASSLGDFTEAFF
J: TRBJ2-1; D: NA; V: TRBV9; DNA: TGTGCCAGCAGCCCCACGGCCTACAATGAGCAGTTCTTC; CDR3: CASSPTAYNEQFF
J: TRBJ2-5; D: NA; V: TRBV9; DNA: TGTGCCAGCAGCGTAGGGGCGCAGGAACAAGAGACCCAGTACTTC; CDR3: CASSVGAQEQETQYF
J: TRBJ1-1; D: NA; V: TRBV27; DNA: TGTGCCAGCAGTTTATCCTACGAGGGAGGGCCAGAAGCTTTCTTT; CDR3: CASSLSYEGGPEAFF
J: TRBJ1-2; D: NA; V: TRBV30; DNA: TGTGCCTGGAGTGTTATGGTCCGGTCCGGCTACACCTTC; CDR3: CAWSVMVRSGYTF
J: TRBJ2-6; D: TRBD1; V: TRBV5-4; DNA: TGTGCCAGCAGCTCTGACAGGGGATCAACTGGGGCCAACGTCCTGACTTTC; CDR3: CASSSDRGSTGANVLTF
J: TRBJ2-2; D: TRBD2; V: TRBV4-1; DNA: TGCGCCAGCAGCCAAGAGAGGGCGGGGGTGATCACCGGGGAGCTGTTTTTT; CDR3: CASSQERAGVITGELFF
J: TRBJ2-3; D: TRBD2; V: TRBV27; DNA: TGTGCCAGCAGTTTAGTCGGGGGGGAAGATACGCAGTATTTT; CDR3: CASSLVGGEDTQYF
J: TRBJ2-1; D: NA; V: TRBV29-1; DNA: TGCAGCGTTCCAGATCGCAGCTCCTACAATGAGCAGTTCTTC; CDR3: CSVPDRSSYNEQFF
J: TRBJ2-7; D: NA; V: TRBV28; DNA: TGTGCCAGCAGTTCCCCACTGCCCTCCTACGAGCAGTACTTC; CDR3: CASSSPLPSYEQYF
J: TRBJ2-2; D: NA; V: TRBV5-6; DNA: TGTGCCAGCAGCTTTCTTACCGGGGAGCTGTTTTTT; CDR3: CASSFLTGELFF
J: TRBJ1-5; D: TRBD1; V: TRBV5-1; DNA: TGCGCCAGCAGCCCCGGGACAGGCCTCCAACCCCAGCATTTT; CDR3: CASSPGTGLQPQHF
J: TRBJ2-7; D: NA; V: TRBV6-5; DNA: TGTGCCAGCAGCCCAGGTGGCGTCTACGAGCAGTACTTC; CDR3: CASSPGGVYEQYF
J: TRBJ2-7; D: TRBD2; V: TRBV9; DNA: TGTGCCAGCAGCGTGCTGGCGGGAGTTTCCTACGAGCAGTACTTC; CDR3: CASSVLAGVSYEQYF
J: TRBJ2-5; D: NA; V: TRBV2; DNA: TGTGCCTCCTCGGGGGCCGAGACCCAGTACTTC; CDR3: CASSGAETQYF
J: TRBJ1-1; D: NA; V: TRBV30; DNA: TGTGCCTGGAGTTACGAGGAAATGAACACTGAAGCTTTCTTT; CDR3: CAWSYEEMNTEAFF
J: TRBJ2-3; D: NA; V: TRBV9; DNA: TGTGCCAGCAGCGTAGGGGCTAGCGGCACAGATACGCAGTATTTT; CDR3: CASSVGASGTDTQYF
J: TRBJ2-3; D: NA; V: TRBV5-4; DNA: TGTGCCAGCAGCGGGGCCCAGGGCACGCAGTATTTT; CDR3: CASSGAQGTQYF
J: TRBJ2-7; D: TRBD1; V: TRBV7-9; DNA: TGTGCCAGCAGCTTAGCTACAGGGGGCATGGACGAGCAGTACTTC; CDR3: CASSLATGGMDEQYF
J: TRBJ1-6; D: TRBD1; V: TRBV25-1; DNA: TGTGCCAGCAGTGAAGACAGGGGCTCCTATAATTCACCCCTCCACTTT; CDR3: CASSEDRGSYNSPLHF
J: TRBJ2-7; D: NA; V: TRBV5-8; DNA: TGTGCCAGCAGCCTTTTGGCGGGCTCCTACGAGCAGTACTTC; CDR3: CASSLLAGSYEQYF
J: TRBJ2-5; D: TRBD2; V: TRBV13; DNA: TGTGCCAGCAGCTCCAGAGCGGGGGGGACCCAGTACTTC; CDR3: CASSSRAGGTQYF
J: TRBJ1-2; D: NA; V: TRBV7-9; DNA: TGTGCCAGCAGCTACACAGGGTGGGGCTACACCTTC; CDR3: CASSYTGWGYTF